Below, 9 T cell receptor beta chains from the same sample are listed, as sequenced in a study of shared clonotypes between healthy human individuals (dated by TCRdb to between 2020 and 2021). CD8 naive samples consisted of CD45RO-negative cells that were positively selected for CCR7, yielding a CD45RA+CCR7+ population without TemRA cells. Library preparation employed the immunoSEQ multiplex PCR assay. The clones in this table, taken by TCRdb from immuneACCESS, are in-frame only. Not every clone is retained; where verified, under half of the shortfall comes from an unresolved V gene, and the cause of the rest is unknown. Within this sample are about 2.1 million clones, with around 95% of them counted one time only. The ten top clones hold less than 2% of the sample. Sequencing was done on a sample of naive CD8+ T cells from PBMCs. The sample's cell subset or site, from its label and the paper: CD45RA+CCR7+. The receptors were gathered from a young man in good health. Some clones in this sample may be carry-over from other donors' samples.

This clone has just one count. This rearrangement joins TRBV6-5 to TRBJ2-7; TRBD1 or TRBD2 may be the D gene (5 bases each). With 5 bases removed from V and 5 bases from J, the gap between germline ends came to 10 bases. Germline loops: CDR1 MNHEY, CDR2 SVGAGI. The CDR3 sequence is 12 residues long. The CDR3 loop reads CASSARDDEQYF. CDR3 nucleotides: TGTGCCAGCAGTGCCCGGGACGACGAGCAGTACTTC.

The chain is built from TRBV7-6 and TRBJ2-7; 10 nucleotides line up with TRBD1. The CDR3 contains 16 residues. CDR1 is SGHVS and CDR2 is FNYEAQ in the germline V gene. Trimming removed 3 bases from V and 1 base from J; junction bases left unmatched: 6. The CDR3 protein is CASSFGRDRGSYEQYF. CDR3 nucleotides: TGTGCCAGCAGCTTCGGTAGGGACAGGGGATCCTACGAGCAGTACTTC.

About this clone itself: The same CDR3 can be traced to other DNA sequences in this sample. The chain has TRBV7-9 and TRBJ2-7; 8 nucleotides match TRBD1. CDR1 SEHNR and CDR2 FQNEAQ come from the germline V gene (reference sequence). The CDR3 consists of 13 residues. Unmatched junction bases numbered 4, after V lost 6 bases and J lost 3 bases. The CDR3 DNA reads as TGTGCCAGCAGAAGTGGACAGGGCTACGAGCAGTACTTC. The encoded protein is CASRSGQGYEQYF.

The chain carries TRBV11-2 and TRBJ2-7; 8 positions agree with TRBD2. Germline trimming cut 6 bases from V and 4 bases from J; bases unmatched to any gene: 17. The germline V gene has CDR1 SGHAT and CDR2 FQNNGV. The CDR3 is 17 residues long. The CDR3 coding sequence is TGTGCCAGCAGTTACGACCGGGAGCGGGAGAGGGGTTACGAGCAGTACTTC. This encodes CASSYDRERERGYEQYF.

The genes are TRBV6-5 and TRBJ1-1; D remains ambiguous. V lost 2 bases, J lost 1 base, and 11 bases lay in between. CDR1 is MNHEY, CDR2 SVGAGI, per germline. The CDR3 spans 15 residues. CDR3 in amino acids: CASSYRRGGNTEAFF. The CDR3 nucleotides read TGTGCCAGCAGTTACAGGCGGGGAGGGAACACTGAAGCTTTCTTT.

CDR3 in DNA: TGTGCCAGCAGTCCGTACAGGGGTGGGAATGAGCAGTTCTTC. Translation: CASSPYRGGNEQFF. V and J are TRBV6-5 and TRBJ2-1; 7 positions agree with TRBD1. The germline gives CDR1 MNHEY, CDR2 SVGAGI. The length of the CDR3 is 14 residues. With V trimmed by 5 bases and J by 7 bases, 8 bases remained unmatched.

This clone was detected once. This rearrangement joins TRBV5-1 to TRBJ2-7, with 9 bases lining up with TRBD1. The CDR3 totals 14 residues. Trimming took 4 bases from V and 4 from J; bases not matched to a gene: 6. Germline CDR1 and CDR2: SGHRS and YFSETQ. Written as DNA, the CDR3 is TGCGCCAGCAGCGCCCCGGACAGGGGTTACGAGCAGTACTTC. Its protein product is CASSAPDRGYEQYF. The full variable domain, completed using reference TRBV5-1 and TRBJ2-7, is KAGVTQTPRYLIKTRGQQVTLSCSPISGHRSVSWYQQTPGQGLQFLFEYFSETQRNKGNFPGRFSGRQFSNSRSEMNVSTLELGDSALYLCASSAPDRGYEQYFGPGTRLTVT.

CDR3 DNA sequence: TGTGCCAGCAGCTCACGGGACCTAGATAGCAATCAGCCCCAGCATTTT. Its protein is CASSSRDLDSNQPQHF. V usage is TRBV28 and J usage is TRBJ1-5; tentative D call: TRBD1 (5 bases). Deletions cut 6 bases from V and 0 bases from J, with 15 bases between. This CDR3 region has 16 residues. CDR1 is MDHEN, CDR2 SYDVKM, per germline.

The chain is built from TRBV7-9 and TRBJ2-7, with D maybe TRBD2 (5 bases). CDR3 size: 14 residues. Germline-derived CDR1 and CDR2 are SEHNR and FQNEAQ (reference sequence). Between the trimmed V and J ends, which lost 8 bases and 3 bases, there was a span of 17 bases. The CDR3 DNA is TGTGCCAGCGGCCGGGATTCAGCCTACTACGAGCAGTACTTC. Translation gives CASGRDSAYYEQYF.